Below are 26 T cell receptor beta chains sequenced from a single sample in a study of control samples from healthy donors and cancer patients (TCRdb year 2020). The library was generated by the immunoSEQ multiplex PCR assay. The source is immuneACCESS, and TCRdb retained only in-frame sequences with V and J called. Part of the clones is not carried over; for the studies checked, unresolved V genes explain less than half of this, and the remainder is unexplained. The sample data list around 110,000 clones, and 85% to 90% of these were observed just once. Of the sample, around 1.1% is held by the ten largest clones. Material: PBMCs. Receptors originate from a woman between 45 and 60 years old with colorectal cancer.

This clone was recorded only once. V gene TRBV5-8 combines with J gene TRBJ2-7, with 9 bases aligning to TRBD1. The germline gives CDR1 SGHTS, CDR2 YDEGEE. The CDR3 sequence is 15 residues long. J lost 7 bases, V lost 3 bases, and 11 bases had no gene match. This CDR3 reads CASSSAGQGMGEQYF. CDR3 coding DNA: TGTGCCAGCAGCTCTGCGGGACAGGGTATGGGTGAGCAGTACTTC.

The chain carries TRBV3-1 (or the pseudogene TRBV3-2) and TRBJ2-1, with TRBD1 matching 8 bases. The CDR3 contains 15 residues. V trimming: 4 bases; J trimming: 6 bases; junction bases outside the gene matches: 8. The germline V gene has CDR1 LGHDT and CDR2 YNNKEL (reference sequence). The CDR3 spells CASSPRAGGLNEQFF. The CDR3 nucleotides are TGTGCCAGCAGCCCAAGGGCAGGGGGCCTCAATGAGCAGTTCTTC.

The table lists this clone with a few counts. This chain's CDR3 is CASTAGGVDTQYF. DNA of the CDR3: TGTGCCAGCACGGCGGGAGGCGTAGATACGCAGTATTTT. The V gene is TRBV6-5, the J gene TRBJ2-3, with 8 nucleotides matching TRBD2. This CDR3 is built from 13 residues. The germline V gene encodes CDR1 MNHEY and CDR2 SVGAGI. With V trimmed by 7 bases and J by 5 bases, 5 bases remained unmatched.

V usage is TRBV11-2 and J usage is TRBJ1-3; no definite D call. The CDR3 contains 17 residues. Germline V gene sequence: CDR1 SGHAT, CDR2 FQNNGV. The V end lost 5 bases, the J end lost 0 bases, and 17 bases lay between the germline ends. The CDR3 coding sequence is TGTGCCAGCAGCCGCTTGAAGGCCCAGAGCTCTGGAAACACCATATATTTT. It specifies CASSRLKAQSSGNTIYF.

V usage is TRBV6-5 and J usage is TRBJ1-5; D remains unclear. Between the trimmed V and J ends, which lost 6 bases and 0 bases, there was a span of 12 bases. CDR3 length equals 15 residues. Germline V gene sequence: CDR1 MNHEY, CDR2 SVGAGI. The CDR3 region is CASSWEGYSNQPQHF. DNA for the CDR3: TGTGCCAGCAGCTGGGAAGGATATAGCAATCAGCCCCAGCATTTT.

J is TRBJ2-4 and V is TRBV6-1, with a tentative D call TRBD2 (5 bases). The V gene's germline CDR1 is MNHNS and CDR2 SASEGT. The CDR3 length is 13 residues. V was cut by 3 bases and J by 8 bases, with 11 bases left in between. The CDR3 region has the DNA TGTGCCAGCAGTGAGCAGAGGGAAGACATTCAGTACTTC. As protein: CASSEQREDIQYF.

This clone appeared once. The chain recombines TRBV7-2 with TRBJ2-5; D is possibly TRBD1 or TRBD2 (6 bases each). The CDR3 loop spans 21 amino acids. Per germline, CDR1 SGHTA and CDR2 FQGNSA. V lost 0 bases, J lost 2 bases, and 28 bases lay in between. The CDR3 DNA reads as TGTGCCAGCAGCTTAGCGCCACACCTCGGGGGACACCTCACTTCTCAAGAGACCCAGTACTTC. Residues: CASSLAPHLGGHLTSQETQYF.

V usage is TRBV20-1 and J usage is TRBJ1-2, with a weak D call TRBD1 (6 bases). The ends were cut back, 0 bases at V and 13 bases at J, with 12 bases in the middle. The germline V gene encodes CDR1 DFQATT and CDR2 SNEGSKA (reference sequence). The CDR3 sequence is 11 residues long. CDR3 region: CSARDAGVFTF. The CDR3 bases are TGCAGTGCTAGAGATGCAGGGGTATTCACCTTC.

V is TRBV28 and J is TRBJ2-5, with TRBD2 identical over 7 bases. Germline loops: CDR1 MDHEN, CDR2 SYDVKM. Losses at the gene ends were 2 bases for V and 4 bases for J; bases not matched to a gene: 7. There are 15 residues in the CDR3. In DNA, the CDR3 is TGTGCCAGCAGTTTAGGGGGAGGGTACGGAGAGACCCAGTACTTC. Residues: CASSLGGGYGETQYF.

The chain carries TRBV2 and TRBJ2-5; TRBD2 matches 9 bases. After removal of 0 bases from V and 1 base from J, the junction contained 9 bases not matched to a gene. CDR3 size: 18 residues. CDR1 SNHLY and CDR2 FYNNEI come from the germline V gene. The CDR3 region has the DNA TGTGCCAGCAGTGAAGCGCCAGCGGGGGGTCCCATCCAAGAGACCCAGTACTTC. Protein product: CASSEAPAGGPIQETQYF.

This CDR3 reads CASSYPGIPGVDGYTF. CDR3 DNA: TGTGCCAGCAGTTACCCGGGAATCCCGGGCGTCGATGGCTACACCTTC. This chain joins TRBV6-6 and TRBJ1-2, with D uncertain. There are 16 residues in the CDR3. V was clipped by 2 bases and J by 6 bases, with 19 bases between them. Germline assignment: CDR1 MNHNY and CDR2 SVGAGI (reference sequence).

This chain connects TRBV7-2 to TRBJ2-5, with 8 nucleotides matching TRBD2. J was trimmed by 7 bases and V by 5 bases; bases with no gene match: 9. CDR1 and CDR2 from the germline V gene are SGHTA and FQGNSA. CDR3 size: 14 residues. The CDR3 spells CASSLSGSSRTQYF. The CDR3 bases are TGTGCCAGCAGCCTGAGCGGGAGCTCTCGGACCCAGTACTTC.

V is TRBV13 and J is TRBJ2-5; perhaps D is TRBD1 or TRBD2 (5 bases each). The CDR3 contains 14 residues. V dropped 6 bases and J dropped 8 bases, with 19 bases sitting between them. Per the germline V gene, CDR1 is PRHDT and CDR2 is FYEKMQ (reference sequence). The CDR3 spells CASSLGRRPGTQYF. The CDR3 DNA sequence: TGTGCCAGCAGTTTGGGACGGCGCCCAGGAACCCAGTACTTC.

V and J are TRBV7-9 and TRBJ1-6, with D uncertain. V lost 2 bases and J lost 8, with 13 bases in between. This CDR3 is 15 amino acids long. Germline lookup yields CDR1 SEHNR and CDR2 FQNEAQ (reference sequence). CDR3 DNA sequence: TGTGCCAGCAGCTTATTTGGGAGATTGGATTCACCCCTCCACTTT. Translated, it gives CASSLFGRLDSPLHF. Together with reference TRBV7-9 and TRBJ1-6, the CDR3 gives the full variable domain: DTGVSQNPRHKITKRGQNVTFRCDPISEHNRLYWYRQTLGQGPEFLTYFQNEAQLEKSRLLSDRFSAERPKGSFSTLEIQRTEQGDSAMYLCASSLFGRLDSPLHFGNGTRLTVT.

The chain employs TRBV6-5 and TRBJ2-1; D perhaps matches TRBD1 (6 bases). V was clipped by 7 bases and J by 2 bases, with 15 bases between them. CDR3 size: 15 residues. The V gene's germline CDR1 is MNHEY and CDR2 SVGAGI. The CDR3 coding sequence is TGTGCCAGCATGAGGGGAACAGGGCCCTACAATGAGCAGTTCTTC. Its protein is CASMRGTGPYNEQFF.

This chain links TRBV15 with TRBJ1-5; the match to TRBD1 covers 7 bases. Germline CDR1 LNHNV, CDR2 YYDKDF (reference sequence). There are 17 residues in the CDR3. V lost 0 bases and J lost 6; bases outside the gene matches: 11. The CDR3 sequence: CATSRDDAKGAIQPQHF. CDR3 nucleotide sequence: TGTGCCACCAGCAGAGATGACGCCAAGGGGGCTATTCAGCCCCAGCATTTT.

J is TRBJ1-1 and V is TRBV18; weak D call: TRBD1 (6 bases). The germline V gene has CDR1 KGHSH and CDR2 LQKENI. The CDR3 sequence is 11 residues long. V shed 4 bases and J shed 7 bases, with 7 bases lying between them. This CDR3 reads CASSQDSEAFF. CDR3 DNA sequence: TGTGCCAGCTCACAGGACAGTGAAGCTTTCTTT.

This clone showed up just once. This rearrangement joins TRBV20-1 to TRBJ2-5; TRBD2 matches 8 bases. CDR1 is DFQATT and CDR2 is SNEGSKA in the germline V gene (reference sequence). The CDR3 totals 13 residues. The V and J ends lost 3 bases and 5 bases, in that order; junction bases with no gene match: 5. The CDR3, as DNA: TGCAGTGCTAGTCAAGGACTAGCTGAGACCCAGTACTTC. Its protein product is CSASQGLAETQYF.

The chain employs TRBV19 and TRBJ1-1, with D maybe TRBD1 (6 bases). The V end lost 4 bases, the J end lost 1 base, and 10 bases lay between the germline ends. The CDR3 runs 14 residues. Germline V gene lookup returns CDR1 LNHDA and CDR2 SQIVND (reference sequence). In DNA form, the CDR3 reads TGTGCCAGTAGTAAACCGGGACAGAACACTGAAGCTTTCTTT. Residues: CASSKPGQNTEAFF.

The genes are TRBV27 and TRBJ2-1, with TRBD2 as a possible D gene (7 bases). This CDR3 contains 15 residues. V lost 0 bases and J 5 bases, leaving 11 bases between the germline ends. Germline CDR1 MNHEY, CDR2 SMNVEV (reference sequence). The CDR3 region is CASSLSGGLDNEQFF. DNA for the CDR3: TGTGCCAGCAGTTTATCGGGGGGGCTCGACAATGAGCAGTTCTTC.

This clone was detected a few times. This chain joins TRBV7-9 and TRBJ1-6, with 10 bases that match TRBD1. J gave up 10 bases and V 0 bases, and 6 bases lay outside the gene matches. The CDR3 totals 16 residues. The germline V gene encodes CDR1 SEHNR and CDR2 FQNEAQ (reference sequence). In nucleotides, the CDR3 is TGTGCCAGCAGCTTAGCGGAGACAGGGGGCAGGTCACCCCTCCACTTT. This gives the protein CASSLAETGGRSPLHF.

The chain joins TRBV27 to TRBJ2-2, with D perhaps TRBD2 (6 bases). V was trimmed by 2 bases and J by 6 bases, leaving 13 bases between them. The CDR3 contains 15 residues. CDR1 MNHEY and CDR2 SMNVEV come from the germline V gene (reference sequence). In nucleotides, the CDR3 is TGTGCCAGCAGTTTACGGGGGAGCATGGCCGGGGAGCTGTTTTTT. Its protein is CASSLRGSMAGELFF.

The chain employs TRBV9 and TRBJ2-1; D possibly uses TRBD1 or TRBD2 (5 bases each). The CDR3 spans 14 residues. Trimming cost V 5 bases and J 3 bases, with 12 bases left between them. Germline V gives CDR1 SGDLS, CDR2 YYNGEE. CDR3 in DNA: TGTGCCAGCAGTGGGGGACCCCTCTACAATGAGCAGTTCTTC. It specifies CASSGGPLYNEQFF.

Concerning this clone: Other DNA sequences in the same sample also yield this CDR3. The CDR3 loop reads CASGETEIYEQYF. The CDR3 coding sequence is TGTGCCAGCGGGGAGACAGAGATCTACGAGCAGTACTTC. The chain uses TRBV3-1 (or the pseudogene TRBV3-2) and TRBJ2-7, with D possibly being TRBD1 or TRBD2 (5 bases each). With 8 bases removed from V and 3 bases from J, the gap between germline ends came to 14 bases. The germline V gene encodes CDR1 LGHDT and CDR2 YNNKEL (reference sequence). The CDR3 contains 13 residues.

J is TRBJ2-2 and V is TRBV10-1; TRBD2 might be the D (6 bases). V shed 9 bases and J shed 6 bases, with 20 bases lying between them. Germline CDR1 and CDR2: WNHNN and SYGVQD (reference sequence). This CDR3 comprises 15 residues. Here the CDR3 reads CASALGLGTPGELFF. CDR3 nucleotide sequence: TGCGCCAGTGCTCTGGGACTTGGGACGCCCGGGGAGCTGTTTTTT.

This rearrangement joins TRBV5-4 to TRBJ1-1; possibly TRBD1 for D (6 bases). Germline loops: CDR1 SGHNT, CDR2 YYREEE (reference sequence). The length of the CDR3 is 16 residues. Trimming took 4 bases from V and 3 from J, leaving 19 bases between them. CDR3 sequence reads: CASSQNPGQIDTEAFF. The CDR3 coding sequence is TGTGCCAGCAGCCAAAATCCGGGACAAATTGACACTGAAGCTTTCTTT.